This section outlines one T cell receptor (beta chain) sequence together with its context. These data originate in a study of technical replicates of blood from a few donors. The CDR3 extends over 13 amino acids. V trimming: 10 bases; J trimming: 0 bases; junction bases outside the gene matches: 2. Germline V gives CDR1 MDHEN, CDR2 SYDVKM. The table came from immunoSEQ multiplex PCR; TCRdb's copy has only in-frame clones and leaves some out. The sample has approximately 94,000 clones, 90% to 96% seen once. The sequence was collected from a human donor in good health. The V gene is TRBV28, the J gene TRBJ1-2; 10 bases agree with TRBD1. Sample: T cells isolated from PBMCs. The CDR3 reads CATGTGANYGYTF. CDR3 nucleotides: TGTGCCACTGGGACAGGGGCTAACTATGGCTACACCTTC.